Shown below are 31 T cell receptor beta chains from a single sample sequenced in a study of vaccination effects on CD4 cells after COVID-19. TCRdb's table, derived via immunoSEQ multiplex PCR, lists solely in-frame clones and lacks some. The sample carries 23,000 or so clones, roughly 70% recorded once. ViraFEST assay sequencing came after antigen-specific CD4+ T cells were expanded with viral peptide pools. Subsequent to a culture period of 10 to 11 days, CD4+ T cells were isolated. Previously uninfected by SARS-CoV-2, the vaccine recipients also showed negative nucleocapsid antibodies. Their antigen targets remain unknown. The sequences come from CD4+ T cells from PBMCs cultured with SARS-CoV-2 spike peptides, collected before COVID-19 vaccination. The receptors shown here come from a human donor who received a COVID-19 vaccine.

This clone has a handful of counts. This chain links TRBV5-4 with TRBJ1-2, with D possibly being TRBD1 (6 bases). Trimming left V 3 bases short and J 4 bases short, with 13 bases between. There are 14 residues in the CDR3. The germline V gene has CDR1 SGHNT and CDR2 YYREEE (reference sequence). CDR3: CASSSGDTTYGYTF. Written as DNA, the CDR3 is TGTGCCAGCAGCTCGGGGGACACAACCTATGGCTACACCTTC.

V usage is TRBV7-9 and J usage is TRBJ2-2; no definite D call. Germline-derived CDR1 and CDR2 are SEHNR and FQNEAQ (reference sequence). The CDR3 loop spans 17 amino acids. Between the trimmed V and J ends, which lost 6 bases and 0 bases, there was a span of 17 bases. The chain's CDR3 is CASRERVSAANTGELFF. CDR3 in DNA: TGTGCCAGCAGAGAACGGGTGTCCGCCGCGAACACCGGGGAGCTGTTTTTT.

The chain recombines TRBV6-5 with TRBJ1-3; 7 nucleotides align to TRBD1. Germline V lookup: CDR1 MNHEY, CDR2 SVGAGI. The length of the CDR3 is 15 residues. With V trimmed by 6 bases and J by 1 base, 6 bases remained unmatched. CDR3 bases: TGTGCCAGCAGAAATACAGGGGATTCTGGAAACACCATATATTTT. Translating gives CASRNTGDSGNTIYF.

The chain employs TRBV18 and TRBJ2-3; tentative D call: TRBD2 (6 bases). Deletions cut 0 bases from V and 2 bases from J, with 12 bases between. The CDR3 extends over 16 amino acids. CDR1 and CDR2 from the germline V gene are KGHSH and LQKENI. CDR3 region: CASSPPGTVYTDTQYF. CDR3 nucleotides: TGTGCCAGCTCACCACCAGGGACTGTTTACACAGATACGCAGTATTTT.

The chain carries TRBV11-2 and TRBJ2-4; possibly TRBD2 for D (6 bases). Germline CDR1 SGHAT, CDR2 FQNNGV. This CDR3 comprises 15 residues. Trimming left V 2 bases short and J 6 bases short, with 14 bases between. CDR3 coding DNA: TGTGCCAGCAGCTTAATTTGGGGAGCGGGAAACATTCAGTACTTC. Protein: CASSLIWGAGNIQYF.

The V gene is TRBV3-1 (or the pseudogene TRBV3-2), the J gene TRBJ2-1; the match to TRBD2 covers 8 bases. With V trimmed by 1 base and J by 9 bases, 11 bases remained unmatched. Germline V gives CDR1 LGHDT, CDR2 YNNKEL (reference sequence). The CDR3 has 16 amino acids. This CDR3 is CASSQGGTSWPPEQFF. The CDR3 nucleotides read TGTGCCAGCAGCCAAGGTGGGACTAGTTGGCCCCCTGAGCAGTTCTTC.

CDR3 bases: TGTGCCAGCAGCACAGAAGTTTATGATACGCAGTATTTT. Translation gives CASSTEVYDTQYF. This sequence joins TRBV6-5 and TRBJ2-3; the D is unclear. Trimming shortened V by 6 bases and J by 6 bases, and 13 bases separated the two germline ends. The CDR3 loop spans 13 amino acids. Germline loops: CDR1 MNHEY, CDR2 SVGAGI.

The chain joins TRBV27 to TRBJ1-6; no clear D gene. V lost 3 bases and J lost 1, with 10 bases in between. Germline CDR1 reads MNHEY; CDR2 reads SMNVEV (reference sequence). This CDR3 contains 16 residues. The chain's CDR3 is CASSLLFGSYNSPLHF. In DNA, the CDR3 is TGTGCCAGCAGTTTGCTCTTCGGGTCCTATAATTCACCCCTCCACTTT.

V usage is TRBV7-9 and J usage is TRBJ1-3, with 7 nucleotides matching TRBD1. The germline V gene has CDR1 SEHNR and CDR2 FQNEAQ (reference sequence). V dropped 5 bases and J dropped 7; count of bases not matched to a gene: 11. The CDR3 consists of 15 residues. This CDR3 reads CASSIQTGRSNTIYF. Here the CDR3 DNA reads TGTGCCAGCAGCATCCAGACAGGGAGGTCGAACACCATATATTTT.

V usage is TRBV2 and J usage is TRBJ1-5; TRBD1 matches at 7 bases. The CDR3 extends over 14 amino acids. CDR1 is SNHLY, CDR2 FYNNEI, per germline. Trimming removed 7 bases from V and 5 bases from J; junction bases left unmatched: 8. The chain's CDR3 is CASTLETGHQPQHF. The CDR3 nucleotides read TGTGCCAGCACCCTGGAGACAGGGCATCAGCCCCAGCATTTT.

The V and J genes are TRBV12-5 and TRBJ2-7; TRBD2 matches 8 bases. This CDR3 has 13 amino acids. J lost 3 bases, V lost 5 bases, and 3 bases had no gene match. CDR1 and CDR2 (germline): LGHNT, FRNRAP. The CDR3 DNA sequence: TGTGCTAGTGGTGCCGGGGGGGGCTACGAGCAGTACTTC. Protein product: CASGAGGGYEQYF.

The CDR3 here is CASSPGDNSPLHF. The CDR3 DNA reads as TGTGCCAGCTCACCGGGAGATAATTCACCCCTCCACTTT. V usage is TRBV18 and J usage is TRBJ1-6; D remains unclear. Trimming removed 3 bases at V and 5 bases at J, with 5 bases between. This CDR3 has 13 amino acids. From germline, CDR1 is KGHSH and CDR2 LQKENI.

This clone was found a few times. V gene TRBV9 combines with J gene TRBJ2-3; 10 nucleotides line up with TRBD2. V lost 1 base and J lost 6; bases outside the gene matches: 5. This CDR3 region has 15 residues. From germline, CDR1 is SGDLS and CDR2 YYNGEE. The CDR3 DNA follows: TGTGCCAGCAGCGTACAGCGGGGGGGCATCGATACGCAGTATTTT. It yields the protein CASSVQRGGIDTQYF. Supplemented by reference TRBV9 and TRBJ2-3, the full variable domain reads DSGVTQTPKHLITATGQRVTLRCSPRSGDLSVYWYQQSLDQGLQFLIQYYNGEERAKGNILERFSAQQFPDLHSELNLSSLELGDSALYFCASSVQRGGIDTQYFGPGTRLTVL.

The chain links TRBV5-1 to TRBJ1-4; D unresolved. Trimming removed 4 bases from V and 3 bases from J, with 13 bases in between. The CDR3 loop spans 15 amino acids. The V gene's germline CDR1 is SGHRS and CDR2 YFSETQ. The CDR3 DNA reads as TGCGCCAGCAGCAACGGGATACGTCCTAATGAAAAACTGTTTTTT. Its protein product is CASSNGIRPNEKLFF.

The V and J genes are TRBV5-1 and TRBJ1-2; TRBD1 agrees at 7 bases. Germline assignment: CDR1 SGHRS and CDR2 YFSETQ. The V segment lost 4 bases and the J segment 8 bases; nucleotides outside the gene matches: 11. This CDR3 comprises 14 residues. The CDR3 spells CASSLAMTGKGYTF. The CDR3 DNA reads as TGCGCCAGCAGCCTCGCCATGACAGGGAAGGGCTACACCTTC. The whole variable domain, filled in from reference TRBV5-1 and TRBJ1-2, reads KAGVTQTPRYLIKTRGQQVTLSCSPISGHRSVSWYQQTPGQGLQFLFEYFSETQRNKGNFPGRFSGRQFSNSRSEMNVSTLELGDSALYLCASSLAMTGKGYTFGSGTRLTVV.

The rearrangement joins TRBV3-1 (or the pseudogene TRBV3-2) to TRBJ2-1; no definite D call. The CDR3 totals 13 residues. V gave up 1 base and J gave up 8 bases, with 9 bases separating them. Germline lookup yields CDR1 LGHDT and CDR2 YNNKEL (reference sequence). The CDR3 DNA sequence: TGTGCCAGCAGCCAAGCTTTTTTCCATGAGCAGTTCTTC. Amino acids: CASSQAFFHEQFF.

This clone came up once. The V call is TRBV9, the J call TRBJ2-5, with 7 bases lining up with TRBD1. CDR3 length: 14 residues. The junction had 5 bases not matched to a gene; V was cut back by 4 bases and J by 2 bases. Per germline, CDR1 SGDLS and CDR2 YYNGEE. The CDR3 loop is CASSSRDRQETQYF. The CDR3, as DNA: TGTGCCAGCAGCTCCCGGGACAGACAAGAGACCCAGTACTTC.

In DNA, the CDR3 is TGTGCCAGTAGCCCAATGGGACAGGGGTTTATTGAAGCTTTCTTT. Its protein is CASSPMGQGFIEAFF. This chain connects TRBV19 to TRBJ1-1, with 10 bases fitting TRBD1. Germline loops: CDR1 LNHDA, CDR2 SQIVND (reference sequence). The CDR3 consists of 15 residues. The trim removed 6 bases at V and 7 bases at J, leaving 11 bases unmatched.

This clone was seen more than once but under ten times. This chain connects TRBV2 to TRBJ2-3; maybe TRBD2 (6 bases). The V end was cut by 7 bases, the J end by 6 bases, with 17 bases between. The length of the CDR3 is 14 residues. Germline V gives CDR1 SNHLY, CDR2 FYNNEI. CDR3 sequence: CASTPDYRGDTQYF. The CDR3 bases are TGTGCCAGCACCCCGGACTACCGCGGGGATACGCAGTATTTT.

This clone has only a few counts. J is TRBJ2-1 and V is TRBV30; TRBD2 matches at 13 bases. Germline CDR1 GTSNPN, CDR2 SVGIG (reference sequence). Germline trimming cut 1 base from V and 15 bases from J; bases unmatched to any gene: 6. The CDR3 is 13 residues long. The CDR3 protein is CAWSETSGGVAFF. The CDR3 coding sequence is TGTGCCTGGAGTGAAACTAGCGGGGGGGTCGCGTTCTTC.

By sample fraction, this clone is large. V and J are TRBV7-9 and TRBJ1-4; D might be TRBD1 (5 bases). The CDR3 is made up of 14 amino acids. The ends were cut back, 8 bases at V and 7 bases at J, with 17 bases in the middle. CDR1 and CDR2 (germline): SEHNR, FQNEAQ (reference sequence). CDR3 loop: CASSLGVFGEKLFF. In DNA, the CDR3 is TGTGCCAGCTCCTTGGGGGTATTCGGTGAAAAACTGTTTTTT.

This sequence joins TRBV30 and TRBJ2-3; 8 bases match TRBD1. There are 14 residues in the CDR3. Trimming removed 5 bases from V and 2 bases from J; junction bases left unmatched: 6. CDR1 and CDR2 from the germline V gene are GTSNPN and SVGIG (reference sequence). Here the CDR3 reads CAWDRGHPTDTQYF. DNA for the CDR3: TGTGCCTGGGACAGGGGACACCCCACAGATACGCAGTATTTT.

J is TRBJ2-5 and V is TRBV3-1 (or the pseudogene TRBV3-2); the match to TRBD2 covers 7 bases. From germline, CDR1 is LGHDT and CDR2 YNNKEL (reference sequence). V lost 8 bases to trimming and J lost 5 bases; unmatched junction nucleotides: 5. This CDR3 contains 12 residues. The CDR3 DNA reads TGTGCCAGCGCGGGAGCCGGGGAGACCCAGTACTTC. It yields the protein CASAGAGETQYF.

The V and J genes are TRBV6-5 and TRBJ1-5; D not certain. V gave up 2 bases and J gave up 0 bases, with 5 bases separating them. The CDR3 runs to 14 residues. The V gene's germline CDR1 is MNHEY and CDR2 SVGAGI. This CDR3 reads CASSYGNSNQPQHF. The DNA for the CDR3 is TGTGCCAGCAGTTACGGCAATAGCAATCAGCCCCAGCATTTT.

This rearrangement joins TRBV5-1 to TRBJ1-2, with 8 nucleotides matching TRBD1. From germline, CDR1 is SGHRS and CDR2 YFSETQ. CDR3 size: 12 residues. V dropped 2 bases and J dropped 6; count of bases not matched to a gene: 0. CDR3 coding DNA: TGCGCCAGCAGCTTACAGGGGGATGGCTACACCTTC. It translates to CASSLQGDGYTF. Based on the CDR3 plus reference TRBV5-1 and TRBJ1-2, the full variable domain is KAGVTQTPRYLIKTRGQQVTLSCSPISGHRSVSWYQQTPGQGLQFLFEYFSETQRNKGNFPGRFSGRQFSNSRSEMNVSTLELGDSALYLCASSLQGDGYTFGSGTRLTVV.

This sequence joins TRBV30 and TRBJ1-3; 7 bases align to TRBD1. Trimming cost V 3 bases and J 3 bases; bases outside gene matches: 5. Germline-derived CDR1 and CDR2 are GTSNPN and SVGIG (reference sequence). There are 14 residues in the CDR3. CDR3 in amino acids: CAWSQTGNGNTIYF. DNA of the CDR3: TGTGCCTGGAGCCAGACAGGGAATGGAAACACCATATATTTT.

The CDR3 nucleotides read TGTGCCAGCAGCCCCGGGACTAGATCAGATACGCAGTATTTT. Translated: CASSPGTRSDTQYF. The rearrangement links TRBV3-1 (or the pseudogene TRBV3-2) to TRBJ2-3; TRBD2 matches at 8 bases. V lost 4 bases, J lost 4 bases, and 4 bases stayed unmatched. CDR3 length: 14 residues. Germline values: CDR1 LGHDT, CDR2 YNNKEL (reference sequence).

This rearrangement joins TRBV7-9 to TRBJ2-5; D might be TRBD1 or TRBD2, each matching 6 bases. Germline CDR1 is SEHNR and CDR2 is FQNEAQ (reference sequence). Trimming cost V 1 base and J 1 base, with 13 bases left between them. The CDR3 spans 16 residues. In nucleotides, the CDR3 is TGTGCCAGCAGCTTAGTCCGGGGGCGAATCCAAGAGACCCAGTACTTC. This encodes CASSLVRGRIQETQYF.

The rearrangement links TRBV11-2 to TRBJ2-3, with D maybe TRBD2 (7 bases). The CDR3 sequence is 16 residues long. Germline V gene data show CDR1 as SGHAT and CDR2 as FQNNGV. V lost 5 bases and J lost 6, with 21 bases in between. CDR3 sequence reads: CASSQVGGGTLDTQYF. The CDR3 DNA follows: TGTGCCAGCAGCCAAGTTGGGGGGGGCACCTTGGATACGCAGTATTTT. Full variable domain (remainder filled in from reference TRBV11-2 and TRBJ2-3): EAGVAQSPRYKIIEKRQSVAFWCNPISGHATLYWYQQILGQGPKLLIQFQNNGVVDDSQLPKDRFSAERLKGVDSTLKIQPAKLEDSAVYLCASSQVGGGTLDTQYFGPGTRLTVL.

This clone was seen more than once but under ten times. The V and J genes are TRBV5-1 and TRBJ2-1; 7 nucleotides align to TRBD1. Trimming at V came to 5 bases and at J to 7 bases, leaving 0 bases not matched to a gene. Germline-derived CDR1 and CDR2 are SGHRS and YFSETQ. The CDR3 is made up of 11 amino acids. CDR3 region: CASRQGNEQFF. For the CDR3, the DNA is TGCGCCAGCAGACAGGGGAATGAGCAGTTCTTC.

V gene TRBV5-1 combines with J gene TRBJ2-7; a weak D match, TRBD1 (5 bases). V dropped 4 bases and J dropped 2 bases, with 19 bases sitting between them. Germline-derived CDR1 and CDR2 are SGHRS and YFSETQ. CDR3 length: 16 residues. The CDR3 here is CASSPRSLQGTYEQYF. The CDR3 bases are TGCGCCAGCAGCCCCCGGTCATTGCAGGGTACCTACGAGCAGTACTTC.